The rows below give T cell receptor beta chains drawn from one sample of a study of cytomegalovirus exposure and HLA in healthy donors. TCRdb's copy holds only in-frame clones and misses some; the assay was immunoSEQ multiplex PCR. In the table there are about 190,000 clones, roughly 81% of which are singletons. The sequenced sample consisted of PBMCs. These receptors came from a woman in her twenties or thirties in good health and CMV-seropositive. The CDR3 runs from the conserved cysteine through the conserved F or W. A D gene is named only where the DNA matches it firmly. The size of a clone is reported for some rows only, either as once, few or many, or as a class for expanded clones.

D gene	J gene	clone size	V gene	CDR3 protein	CDR3 DNA
TRBD2	TRBJ2-5	-	TRBV5-1	CASSLPSGTHGETQYF	TGCGCCAGCAGCTTGCCTAGCGGGACCCATGGGGAGACCCAGTACTTC
-	TRBJ2-2	-	TRBV5-4	CASSEPTGHVGELFF	TGTGCCAGCAGCGAACCCACTGGACACGTCGGGGAGCTGTTTTTT
-	TRBJ1-6	-	TRBV6-1	CAISGHMNSPLHF	TGTGCCATCTCGGGACACATGAATTCACCCCTCCACTTT
-	TRBJ2-7	-	TRBV2	CASSESLDLFSYEQYF	TGTGCCAGCAGTGAATCCCTAGACCTATTCTCCTACGAGCAGTACTTC
TRBD1	TRBJ2-3	-	TRBV11-3	CASSTGTGSSTDTQYF	TGTGCCAGCAGCACCGGGACAGGGTCTAGCACAGATACGCAGTATTTT
-	TRBJ1-3	-	TRBV5-4	CASSTPELSGNTIYF	TGTGCCAGCAGCACCCCCGAACTCTCTGGAAACACCATATATTTT
-	TRBJ1-2	-	TRBV7-9	CASGLGGEMTF	TGTGCCAGCGGCCTGGGGGGGGAGATGACCTTC
TRBD1	TRBJ1-2	-	TRBV11-2	CASSLDQGAGGYTF	TGTGCCAGCAGCTTAGATCAGGGGGCGGGCGGCTACACCTTC
TRBD1	TRBJ1-2	-	TRBV2	CASSVNAGTDYGYTF	TGTGCCAGCAGTGTGAACGCCGGGACAGACTATGGCTACACCTTC
TRBD2	TRBJ2-3	-	TRBV7-9	CASSSLWTSGRPIPDTQYF	TGTGCCAGCAGCTCCCTATGGACTAGCGGGAGACCCATTCCAGATACGCAGTATTTT
TRBD1	TRBJ1-1	-	TRBV30	CACRTGTLNTETFF	TGTGCCTGCCGGACAGGGACCTTGAACACTGAAACTTTCTTT
TRBD1	TRBJ1-1	-	TRBV5-8	CASTLGQGRNTEAFF	TGTGCCAGCACCCTTGGACAGGGGAGGAACACTGAAGCTTTCTTT
-	TRBJ2-3	many	TRBV18	CASSFTAGDTQYF	TGTGCCAGCTCGTTTACGGCGGGAGATACGCAGTATTTT
-	TRBJ2-1	-	TRBV28	CASRFQPGPRSYNEQFF	TGTGCCAGCCGATTCCAACCCGGTCCCCGTTCCTACAATGAGCAGTTCTTC
-	TRBJ1-6	-	TRBV30	CAWRAGNSPLHF	TGTGCCTGGAGGGCAGGGAATTCACCCCTCCACTTT
TRBD1	TRBJ2-7	-	TRBV29-1	CSARDRTYEQYF	TGCAGCGCTAGGGACAGGACGTACGAGCAGTACTTC
TRBD1	TRBJ2-2	few	TRBV29-1	CSVRDRKTGVTGELFF	TGCAGCGTCCGTGATCGTAAGACAGGGGTCACCGGGGAGCTGTTTTTT
-	TRBJ2-7	-	TRBV27	CASRPFRGRSSYEQYF	TGTGCCAGCAGACCCTTCAGGGGAAGATCCTCCTACGAGCAGTACTTC
-	TRBJ2-2	-	TRBV12-2	CASPIEVAGLTGELFF	TGTGCAAGTCCGATAGAGGTAGCGGGTCTCACCGGGGAGCTGTTTTTT
-	TRBJ1-1	-	TRBV19	CASSRSTGAFF	TGTGCCAGTAGTAGATCGACGGGAGCTTTCTTT
-	TRBJ1-2	-	TRBV5-6	CASSALPGQNYGYTF	TGTGCCAGCAGCGCCCTTCCCGGACAGAACTATGGCTACACCTTC
-	TRBJ1-5	few	TRBV21-1	CASSKPGTGVRNQPQHF	TGTGCCAGCAGCAAACCGGGGACAGGGGTACGGAATCAGCCCCAGCATTTT
-	TRBJ1-5	-	TRBV15	CATSRDGQGDSNQPQHF	TGTGCCACCAGCAGAGATGGGCAGGGCGATAGCAATCAGCCCCAGCATTTT
-	TRBJ1-1	few	TRBV5-1	CASSFAEVTEAFF	TGCGCCAGCAGCTTTGCCGAGGTCACTGAAGCTTTCTTT
TRBD1	TRBJ2-1	-	TRBV30	CAWSVLAGQGANEQFF	TGTGCCTGGAGTGTACTAGCGGGACAGGGGGCCAATGAGCAGTTCTTC
-	TRBJ1-5	-	TRBV6-6	CASSYGQNSNQPQHF	TGTGCCAGCAGTTATGGTCAGAATAGCAATCAGCCCCAGCATTTT
TRBD2	TRBJ2-4	-	TRBV14	CASSQLGSGTAKNIQYF	TGTGCCAGCAGCCAATTGGGCAGCGGGACAGCCAAAAACATTCAGTACTTC
TRBD2	TRBJ2-1	-	TRBV9	CASPLSLAGDNEQFF	TGTGCCAGCCCACTATCCCTAGCGGGAGACAATGAGCAGTTCTTC